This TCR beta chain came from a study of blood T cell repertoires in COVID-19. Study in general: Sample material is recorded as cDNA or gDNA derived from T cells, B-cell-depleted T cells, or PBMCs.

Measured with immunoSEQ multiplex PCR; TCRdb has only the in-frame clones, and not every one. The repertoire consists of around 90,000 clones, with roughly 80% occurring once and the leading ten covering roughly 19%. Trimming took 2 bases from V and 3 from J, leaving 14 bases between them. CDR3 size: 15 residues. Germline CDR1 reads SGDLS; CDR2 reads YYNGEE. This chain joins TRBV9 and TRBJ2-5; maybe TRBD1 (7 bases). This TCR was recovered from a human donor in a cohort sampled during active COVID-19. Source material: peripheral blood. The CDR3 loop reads CASSVAGQRKETQYF. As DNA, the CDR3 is TGTGCCAGCAGCGTGGCGGGACAGCGTAAAGAGACCCAGTACTTC.